This T cell receptor (beta chain) was obtained from a study of cytomegalovirus exposure and HLA in healthy donors. This CDR3 is built from 14 residues. Trimming at V came to 4 bases and at J to 7 bases, leaving 10 bases not matched to a gene. Germline CDR1 and CDR2: GTSNPN and SVGIG (reference sequence). PCR employed 60 Vbeta and 13 Jbeta primers. Sequencing used immunoSEQ multiplex PCR; TCRdb keeps in-frame clones, though not all of them. The sample lists 140,000 or so clones; roughly 62% were seen once. About this clone itself: The antigen is undetermined.

Study-level points and caveats: In vitro checks showed that a few CMV-associated chains really do target CMV antigens.

The sample comprised PBMCs. The chain has TRBV30 and TRBJ1-1, with 9 positions matching TRBD1. The sequence came from a male donor in good health and CMV-seronegative. CDR3 DNA: TGTGCCTGGAAGCCGGGACAGGGATTTGGTGAAGCTTTCTTT. Amino acids: CAWKPGQGFGEAFF.